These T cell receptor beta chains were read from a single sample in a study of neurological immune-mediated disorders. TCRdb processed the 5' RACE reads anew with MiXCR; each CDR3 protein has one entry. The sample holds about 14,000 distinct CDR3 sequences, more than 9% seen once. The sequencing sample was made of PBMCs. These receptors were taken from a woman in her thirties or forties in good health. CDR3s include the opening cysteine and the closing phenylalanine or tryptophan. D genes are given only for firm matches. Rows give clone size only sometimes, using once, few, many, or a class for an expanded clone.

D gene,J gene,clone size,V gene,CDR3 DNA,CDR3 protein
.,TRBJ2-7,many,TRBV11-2,TGTGCCAGCAGACAACCGGGGGATGCCTACGAGCAGTACTTC,CASRQPGDAYEQYF
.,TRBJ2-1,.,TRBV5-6,TGTGCCAGCAGCTTGGCGGCGGATAATGAGCAGTTCTTC,CASSLAADNEQFF
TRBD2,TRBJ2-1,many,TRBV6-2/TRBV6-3,TGTGCCAGCAGTTTAAGCGGGGGGGGTTCCAATGAGCAGTTCTTC,CASSLSGGGSNEQFF
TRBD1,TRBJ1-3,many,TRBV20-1,TGCAGTGCTTCACAGGGGGTGTTAGCTGGAAACACCATATATTTT,CSASQGVLAGNTIYF
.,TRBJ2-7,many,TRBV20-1,TGCAGTGCTAGAACGGGGGCGGGCTCCTACGAGCAGTACTTC,CSARTGAGSYEQYF
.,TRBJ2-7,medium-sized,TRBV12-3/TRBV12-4,TGTGCCGGCTGCCCGTGGGAGCAGTACTTC,CAGCPWEQYF
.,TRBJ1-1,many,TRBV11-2,TGTGCCAGCAGCTTGCGGGTATTCGACACTGAAGCTTTCTTT,CASSLRVFDTEAFF
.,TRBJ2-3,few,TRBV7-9,TGTGCCAGCAGCCCCGACCCCACAGATACGCAGTATTTT,CASSPDPTDTQYF
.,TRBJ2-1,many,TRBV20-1,TGCAGTGCTAGAGACCTATGGGGGCTAGTTGGTCATGAGCAGTTCTTC,CSARDLWGLVGHEQFF
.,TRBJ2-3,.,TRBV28,TGTGACAGCAGTCCCTCGGGGCGGTTACTCACAGATACGCAGTATTTT,CDSSPSGRLLTDTQYF
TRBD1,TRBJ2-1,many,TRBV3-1,TGTGCCAGCAGCAAAAGGGCCCAGGGGGTAATTAATGAGCAGTTCTTC,CASSKRAQGVINEQFF
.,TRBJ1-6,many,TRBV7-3,TGTGCCAGCAGCTTAGACCAGGGTTGGAGTTCACCCCTCCACTTT,CASSLDQGWSSPLHF
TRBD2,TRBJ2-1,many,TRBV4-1,TGCGCCAGCAGCCATCGGACTAGCGGGAGGGATGAGCAGTTCTTC,CASSHRTSGRDEQFF
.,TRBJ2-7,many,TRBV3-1,TGTGCCAGCAGCCAAGATAGGAGCTCCTACGAGCAGTACTTC,CASSQDRSSYEQYF
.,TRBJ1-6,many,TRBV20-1,TGCAGTGCTAGAATCCCGGACAGAGGAGCACCCCTCCACTTT,CSARIPDRGAPLHF
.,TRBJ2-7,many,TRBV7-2,TGTGCCAGCAGCTTAATGGCTTACGAGCAGTACTTC,CASSLMAYEQYF
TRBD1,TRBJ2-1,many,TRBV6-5,TGTGCCAGCAGTTACTCGACGCAGGGGGCAGGTGAGCAGTTCTTC,CASSYSTQGAGEQFF
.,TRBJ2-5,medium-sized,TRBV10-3,TGTGCCATCAGTGAGTCGACATCATATCAAGAGACCCAGTACTTC,CAISESTSYQETQYF
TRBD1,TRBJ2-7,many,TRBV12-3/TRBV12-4,TGTGCCAGCACCCCAACGACAGGGTACGAGCAGTACTTC,CASTPTTGYEQYF
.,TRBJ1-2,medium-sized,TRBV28,TGTGCCAGCAGTTTGGGAGTCCATGGCTACACCTTC,CASSLGVHGYTF
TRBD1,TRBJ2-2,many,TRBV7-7,TGTGCTAGCAGCCCTGGACAGGGTCCCACCGGGGAGCTGTTTTTT,CASSPGQGPTGELFF
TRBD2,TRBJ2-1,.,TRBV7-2,TGTGCCAGCAGCTTAGCTAGCGGGAACCCCTCCTACAATGAGCAGTTCTTC,CASSLASGNPSYNEQFF
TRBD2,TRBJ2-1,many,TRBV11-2,TGTGCCAGCAGCTTCAGGACCGGGACTAGCTCCTACAATGAGCAGTTCTTC,CASSFRTGTSSYNEQFF
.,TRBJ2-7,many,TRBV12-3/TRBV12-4,TGTGCCAGCAGTCCCGCGGAATCTTACGAGCAGTACTTC,CASSPAESYEQYF
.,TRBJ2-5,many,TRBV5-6,TGTGCCAGCAGCTTGGAGGGTCCTTTGGTCTTC,CASSLEGPLVF
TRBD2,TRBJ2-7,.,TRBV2,TGTGCCAGCAGGGGGACTAGCGGGAGGCACTACGAGCAGTACTTC,CASRGTSGRHYEQYF
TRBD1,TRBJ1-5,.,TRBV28,TGTGCCAGTAGGACAGGGGGTAAGAATCAGCCCAAGCATTTT,CASRTGGKNQPKHF
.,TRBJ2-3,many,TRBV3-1,TGTGCCAGCAGCCAAGAAGTCGGAGGCACAGATACGCAGTATTTT,CASSQEVGGTDTQYF
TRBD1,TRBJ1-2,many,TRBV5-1,TGCGCCAGCAGCTTGGATCAGGGGGCATTTGGCTACACCTTC,CASSLDQGAFGYTF
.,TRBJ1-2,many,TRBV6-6,TGTGCCAGCAGTTACTCGCAGGGATCAAGCTATGGCTACACCTTC,CASSYSQGSSYGYTF
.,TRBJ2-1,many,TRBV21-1,TGTGCCAGCAGCAAGGGGGCAACCTCCTACAATGAGCAGTTCTTC,CASSKGATSYNEQFF
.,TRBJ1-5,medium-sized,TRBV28,TGTGCCAGCAGTGCCCGGGGGGGCCTTAGCAATCAGCCCCAGCATTTT,CASSARGGLSNQPQHF
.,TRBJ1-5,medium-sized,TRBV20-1,TGCAGTGCTAGTCGGCAGGCGAGCAATCAGCCCCAGCATTTT,CSASRQASNQPQHF
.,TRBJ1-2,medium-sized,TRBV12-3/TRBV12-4,TGTGCCAGCAGTACGGGGGCTGGCTACACCTTC,CASSTGAGYTF
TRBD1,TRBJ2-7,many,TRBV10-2,TGCGCCAGCATAGGAAGCGCGCCACAGGGGGCCGAGCAGTACTTC,CASIGSAPQGAEQYF
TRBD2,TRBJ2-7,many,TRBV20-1,TGCAGTGCTTCCACTAGCGGGAGTGACTACGAGCAGTACTTC,CSASTSGSDYEQYF
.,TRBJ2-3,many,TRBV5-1,TGCGCCAGCAGCCCCCCACTATCAGGATCAGATACGCAGTATTTT,CASSPPLSGSDTQYF
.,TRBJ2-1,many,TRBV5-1,TGCGCCAGCAGCTTGGTGGCAGGGTCCTACAATGAGCAGTTCTTC,CASSLVAGSYNEQFF
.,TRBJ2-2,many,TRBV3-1,TGTGCCAGCAGCCAATATACAGGAACGAACACCGGGGAGCTGTTTTTT,CASSQYTGTNTGELFF
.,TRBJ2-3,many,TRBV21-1,TGTGCCACCCTTCGGGATACAGATACGCAGTATTTT,CATLRDTDTQYF
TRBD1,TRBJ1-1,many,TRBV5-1,TGCGCCAGCAGAACGGACAGGGTGACTGAAGCTTTCTTT,CASRTDRVTEAFF